This TCR beta chain was captured in a study of blood T cell repertoires in COVID-19. The overall study: There were acute and convalescent COVID-19 samples, and they came from the United States, Italy and Spain. From T cells, B-cell-depleted T cells, or PBMCs came the material, which was cDNA or gDNA.

CDR3 length: 15 amino acids. Germline CDR1 is MNHEY and CDR2 is SVGEGT. V lost 5 bases and J lost 5; bases outside the gene matches: 6. In the original analysis: Amplification of reference gene primers provided the estimated nucleated cell counts. Sequencing used immunoSEQ multiplex PCR; TCRdb keeps in-frame clones, though not all of them. For V, J and clone size, that table is used; D and trimming come from the DNA. The sample has 77,000 or so clones; approximately 85% are singletons. This clone has just a few counts. The sequence was obtained from a man older than 75 with acute or convalescent COVID-19. The sequenced material came from peripheral blood. The chain uses TRBV6-2 or TRBV6-3 and TRBJ1-4; 9 positions agree with TRBD1. CDR3 coding DNA: TGTGCCAGCAGTGTAACAGGGGGCGAAAATGAAAAACTGTTTTTT. This encodes CASSVTGGENEKLFF.